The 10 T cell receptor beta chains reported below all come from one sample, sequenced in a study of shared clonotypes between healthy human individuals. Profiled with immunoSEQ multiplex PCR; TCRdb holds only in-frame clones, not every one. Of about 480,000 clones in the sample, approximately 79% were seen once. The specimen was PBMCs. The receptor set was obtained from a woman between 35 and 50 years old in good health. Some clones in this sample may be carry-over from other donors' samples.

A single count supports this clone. The CDR3 coding sequence is TGTGCCAGCACCCCCCTACAGGGTAACCAAGAGACCCAGTACTTC. It yields the protein CASTPLQGNQETQYF. The rearrangement uses TRBV6-1 and TRBJ2-5; D is possibly TRBD1 (6 bases). The germline gives CDR1 MNHNS, CDR2 SASEGT. V was pared by 7 bases and J by 0 bases, with 15 bases between. The CDR3 extends over 15 amino acids.

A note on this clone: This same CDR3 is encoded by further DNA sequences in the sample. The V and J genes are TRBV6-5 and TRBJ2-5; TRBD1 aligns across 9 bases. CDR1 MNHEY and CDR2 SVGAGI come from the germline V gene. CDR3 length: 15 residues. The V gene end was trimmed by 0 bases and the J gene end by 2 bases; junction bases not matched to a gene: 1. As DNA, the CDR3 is TGTGCCAGCAGTTACTCCGGGACAGGGCAAGAGACCCAGTACTTC. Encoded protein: CASSYSGTGQETQYF.

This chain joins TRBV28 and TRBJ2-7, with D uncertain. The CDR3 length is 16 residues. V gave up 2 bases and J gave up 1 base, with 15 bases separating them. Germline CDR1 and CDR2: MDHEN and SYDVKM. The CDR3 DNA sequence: TGTGCCAGCAGTTTAAGTAGGAAGGCGGCTTCCTACGAGCAGTACTTC. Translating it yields CASSLSRKAASYEQYF. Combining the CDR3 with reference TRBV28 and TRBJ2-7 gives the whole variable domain DVKVTQSSRYLVKRTGEKVFLECVQDMDHENMFWYRQDPGLGLRLIYFSYDVKMKEKGDIPEGYSVSREKKERFSLILESASTNQTSMYLCASSLSRKAASYEQYFGPGTRLTVT.

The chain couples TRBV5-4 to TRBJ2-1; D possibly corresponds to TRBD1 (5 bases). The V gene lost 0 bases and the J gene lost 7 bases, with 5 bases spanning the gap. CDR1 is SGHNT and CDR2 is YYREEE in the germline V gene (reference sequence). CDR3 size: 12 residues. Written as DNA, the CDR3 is TGTGCCAGCAGCTTGGCAGGGAATGAGCAGTTCTTC. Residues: CASSLAGNEQFF.

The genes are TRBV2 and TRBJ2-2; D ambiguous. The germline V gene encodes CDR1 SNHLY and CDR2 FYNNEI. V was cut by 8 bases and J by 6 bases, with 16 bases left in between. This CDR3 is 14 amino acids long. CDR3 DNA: TGTGCCAGCTGCCCTGAGCAGCATCCCGGGGAGCTGTTTTTT. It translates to CASCPEQHPGELFF.

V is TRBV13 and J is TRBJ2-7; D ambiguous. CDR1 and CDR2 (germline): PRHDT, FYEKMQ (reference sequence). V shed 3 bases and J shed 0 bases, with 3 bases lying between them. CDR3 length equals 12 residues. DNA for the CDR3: TGTGCCAGCAGCTTGGCCTCCTACGAGCAGTACTTC. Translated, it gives CASSLASYEQYF.

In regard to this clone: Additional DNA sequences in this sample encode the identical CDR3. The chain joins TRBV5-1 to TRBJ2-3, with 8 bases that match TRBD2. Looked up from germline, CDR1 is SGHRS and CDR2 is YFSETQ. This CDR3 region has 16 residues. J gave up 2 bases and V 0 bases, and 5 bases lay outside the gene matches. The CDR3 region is CASSLALAGSTDTQYF. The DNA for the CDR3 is TGCGCCAGCAGCTTGGCCCTAGCGGGTTCCACAGATACGCAGTATTTT.

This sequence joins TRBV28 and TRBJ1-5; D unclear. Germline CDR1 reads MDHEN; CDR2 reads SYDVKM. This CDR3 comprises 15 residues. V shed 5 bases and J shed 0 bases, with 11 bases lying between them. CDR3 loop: CASSPPGSSNQPQHF. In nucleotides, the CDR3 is TGTGCCAGCAGTCCCCCTGGCAGTAGCAATCAGCCCCAGCATTTT. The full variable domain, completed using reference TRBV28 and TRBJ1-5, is DVKVTQSSRYLVKRTGEKVFLECVQDMDHENMFWYRQDPGLGLRLIYFSYDVKMKEKGDIPEGYSVSREKKERFSLILESASTNQTSMYLCASSPPGSSNQPQHFGDGTRLSIL.

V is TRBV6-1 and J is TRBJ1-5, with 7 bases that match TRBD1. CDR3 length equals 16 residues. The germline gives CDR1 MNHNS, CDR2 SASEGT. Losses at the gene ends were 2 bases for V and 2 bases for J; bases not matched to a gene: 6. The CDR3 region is CASSEHRGYRNQPQHF. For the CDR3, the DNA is TGTGCCAGCAGTGAACACAGGGGATATCGCAATCAGCCCCAGCATTTT.

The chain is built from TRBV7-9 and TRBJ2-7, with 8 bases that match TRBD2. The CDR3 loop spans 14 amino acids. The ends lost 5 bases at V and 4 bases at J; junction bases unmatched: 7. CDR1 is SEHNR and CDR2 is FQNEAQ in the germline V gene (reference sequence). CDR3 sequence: CASSPPSGSYEQYF. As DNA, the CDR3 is TGTGCCAGCAGCCCCCCGAGCGGGAGTTACGAGCAGTACTTC.